This T cell receptor (beta chain) was profiled in a study of identical twins. TCRdb processed the 5' RACE reads anew with MiXCR; each CDR3 protein has one entry. In the table there are under 800,000 distinct CDR3 sequences, around 21% of which are singletons. This clonotype appeared a few times. Separately, the same data were catalogued under a study of T cells expressing NK-cell markers. That report adds: Each TCR beta repertoire originated in sorted T cells that were CD3+CD56+NKG2C+, CD3+CD56+NKG2C- or CD3+CD56-NKG2C+. Several of the experiments relied on an anti-gamma-delta TCR antibody so that only alpha-beta TCR T cells were sorted. The contribution of dominant NKG2C+ clonotypes to CD8+ T cells in several donors was 1.0-7.0%. One observes that, in a handful of donors, these clonotypes were also the leading ones within the CD3+CD56-NKG2C+ fraction.

The clonotype comes from a woman aged 18-29 years in good health. The sample taken for sequencing was PBMCs.

CDR3 bases: TGTGCCAGCAGCGTTAGCGGACAGTCGGATACGCAGTATTTT. Its translation: CASSVSGQSDTQYF. The rearrangement uses TRBV9 and TRBJ2-3, with D perhaps being TRBD1 or TRBD2 (6 bases each). CDR3 size: 14 residues. V lost 2 bases to trimming and J lost 6 bases, with 13 bases between them. The germline CDR1 and CDR2 sequences are SGDLS and YYNGEE.